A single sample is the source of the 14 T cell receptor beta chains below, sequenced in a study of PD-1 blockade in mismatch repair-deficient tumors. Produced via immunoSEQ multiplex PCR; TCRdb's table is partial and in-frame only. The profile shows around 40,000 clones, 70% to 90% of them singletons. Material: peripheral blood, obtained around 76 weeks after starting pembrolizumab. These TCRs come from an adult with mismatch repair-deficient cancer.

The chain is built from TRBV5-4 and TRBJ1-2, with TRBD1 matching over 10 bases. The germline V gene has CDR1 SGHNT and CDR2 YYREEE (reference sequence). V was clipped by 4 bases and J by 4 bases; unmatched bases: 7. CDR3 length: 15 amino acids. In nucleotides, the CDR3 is TGTGCCAGCAGCCCAGGGACAGGGGACACCTATGGCTACACCTTC. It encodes CASSPGTGDTYGYTF.

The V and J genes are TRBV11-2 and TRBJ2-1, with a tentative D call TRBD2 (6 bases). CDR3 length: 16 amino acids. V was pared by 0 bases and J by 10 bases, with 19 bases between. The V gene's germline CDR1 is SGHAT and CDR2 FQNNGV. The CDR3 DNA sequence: TGTGCCAGCAGCTTAGAGGGGGGAGGCTCCATGTTGGAGCAGTTCTTC. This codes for CASSLEGGGSMLEQFF.

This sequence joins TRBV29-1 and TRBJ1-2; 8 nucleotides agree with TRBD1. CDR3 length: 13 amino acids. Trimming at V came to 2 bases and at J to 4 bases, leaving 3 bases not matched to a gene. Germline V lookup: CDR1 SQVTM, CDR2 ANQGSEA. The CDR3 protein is CSVETGGIYGYTF. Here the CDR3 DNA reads TGCAGCGTTGAAACAGGGGGTATCTATGGCTACACCTTC.

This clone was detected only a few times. CDR3 sequence reads: CASSFLGGNQPQHF. CDR3 DNA: TGTGCCAGCAGCTTTCTCGGGGGGAATCAGCCCCAGCATTTT. The genes are TRBV7-9 and TRBJ1-5, with TRBD1 as a possible D gene (5 bases). Germline loops: CDR1 SEHNR, CDR2 FQNEAQ (reference sequence). Trimming took off 3 bases at V and 4 bases at J, with 10 bases between the two ends. The CDR3 has 14 amino acids.

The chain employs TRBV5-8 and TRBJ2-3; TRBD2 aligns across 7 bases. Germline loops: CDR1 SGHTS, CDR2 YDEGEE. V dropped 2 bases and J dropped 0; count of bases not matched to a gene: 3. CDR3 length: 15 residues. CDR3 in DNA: TGTGCCAGCAGCTTAGAGGGAGGGAGCACAGATACGCAGTATTTT. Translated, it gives CASSLEGGSTDTQYF.

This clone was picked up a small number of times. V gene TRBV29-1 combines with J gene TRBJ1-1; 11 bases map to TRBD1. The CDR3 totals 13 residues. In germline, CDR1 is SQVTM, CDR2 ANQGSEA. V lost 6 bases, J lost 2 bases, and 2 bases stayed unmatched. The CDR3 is CSVGTGGNTEAFF. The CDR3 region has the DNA TGCAGCGTGGGGACAGGGGGAAACACTGAAGCTTTCTTT.

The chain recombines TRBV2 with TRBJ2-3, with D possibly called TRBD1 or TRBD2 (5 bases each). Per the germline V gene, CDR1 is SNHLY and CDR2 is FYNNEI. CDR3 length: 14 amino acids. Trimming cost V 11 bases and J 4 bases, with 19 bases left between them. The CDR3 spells CALRRGASADTQYF. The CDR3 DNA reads TGTGCCCTTAGAAGGGGAGCCAGCGCAGATACGCAGTATTTT.

This CDR3 reads CATSRDSPGTSGRGGGEQFF. CDR3 nucleotide sequence: TGTGCCACCAGCAGAGACAGCCCTGGGACTAGCGGGAGAGGGGGTGGTGAGCAGTTCTTC. This chain links TRBV15 with TRBJ2-1, with 14 bases matching TRBD2. This CDR3 is 20 amino acids long. The germline CDR1 and CDR2 sequences are LNHNV and YYDKDF (reference sequence). Trimming removed 0 bases from V and 9 bases from J; junction bases left unmatched: 16. Based on the CDR3 plus reference TRBV15 and TRBJ2-1, the full variable domain is DAMVIQNPRYQVTQFGKPVTLSCSQTLNHNVMYWYQQKSSQAPKLLFHYYDKDFNNEADTPDNFQSRRPNTSFCFLDIRSPGLGDTAMYLCATSRDSPGTSGRGGGEQFFGPGTRLTVL.

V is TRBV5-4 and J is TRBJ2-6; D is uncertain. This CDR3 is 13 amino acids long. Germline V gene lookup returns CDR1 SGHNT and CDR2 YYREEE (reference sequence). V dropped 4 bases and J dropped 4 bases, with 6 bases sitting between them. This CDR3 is CASSIKGANVLTF. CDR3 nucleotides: TGTGCCAGCAGCATCAAGGGGGCCAACGTCCTGACTTTC.

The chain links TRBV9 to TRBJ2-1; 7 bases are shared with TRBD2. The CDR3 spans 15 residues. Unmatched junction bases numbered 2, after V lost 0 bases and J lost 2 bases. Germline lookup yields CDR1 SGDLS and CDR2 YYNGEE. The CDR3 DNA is TGTGCCAGCAGCGTAGAGAGCGGGACCTACAATGAGCAGTTCTTC. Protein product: CASSVESGTYNEQFF.

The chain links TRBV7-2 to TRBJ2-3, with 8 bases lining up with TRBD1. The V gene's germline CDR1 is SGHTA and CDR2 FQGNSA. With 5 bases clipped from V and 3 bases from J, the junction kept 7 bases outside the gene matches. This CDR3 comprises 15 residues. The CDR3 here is CASSQGQVGTDTQYF. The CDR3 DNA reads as TGTGCCAGCAGCCAGGGACAGGTCGGGACAGATACGCAGTATTTT.

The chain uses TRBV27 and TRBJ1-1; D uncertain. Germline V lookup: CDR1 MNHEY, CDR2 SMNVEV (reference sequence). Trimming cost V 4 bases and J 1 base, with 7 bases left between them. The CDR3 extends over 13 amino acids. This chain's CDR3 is CASSWKQNTEAFF. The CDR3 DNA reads TGTGCCAGCAGTTGGAAGCAGAACACTGAAGCTTTCTTT.

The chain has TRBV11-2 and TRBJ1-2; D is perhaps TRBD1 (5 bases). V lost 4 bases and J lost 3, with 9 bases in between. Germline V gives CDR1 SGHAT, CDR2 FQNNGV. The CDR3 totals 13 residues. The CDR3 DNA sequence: TGTGCCAGCAGCTCAGGGAATTACTATGGCTACACCTTC. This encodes CASSSGNYYGYTF.

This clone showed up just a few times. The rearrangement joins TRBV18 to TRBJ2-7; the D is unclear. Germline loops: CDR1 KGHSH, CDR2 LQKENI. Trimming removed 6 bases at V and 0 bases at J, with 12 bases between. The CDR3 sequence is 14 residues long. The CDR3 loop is CASSSQLTSYEQYF. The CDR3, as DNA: TGTGCCAGCTCGTCGCAACTCACCTCCTACGAGCAGTACTTC.